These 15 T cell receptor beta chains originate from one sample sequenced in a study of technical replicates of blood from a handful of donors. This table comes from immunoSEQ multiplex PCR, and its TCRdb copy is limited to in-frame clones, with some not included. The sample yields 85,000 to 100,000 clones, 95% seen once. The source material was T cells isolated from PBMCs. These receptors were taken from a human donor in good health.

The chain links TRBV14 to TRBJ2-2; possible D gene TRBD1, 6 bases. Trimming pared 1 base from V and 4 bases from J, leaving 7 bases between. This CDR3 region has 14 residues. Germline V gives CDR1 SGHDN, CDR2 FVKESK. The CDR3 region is CASSQVGGTGELFF. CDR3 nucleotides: TGTGCCAGCAGCCAAGTAGGGGGCACCGGGGAGCTGTTTTTT.

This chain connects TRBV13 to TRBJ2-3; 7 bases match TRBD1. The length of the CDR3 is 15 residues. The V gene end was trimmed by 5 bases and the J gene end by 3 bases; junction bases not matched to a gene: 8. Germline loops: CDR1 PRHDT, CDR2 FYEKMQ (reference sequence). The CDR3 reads CASSRRQGKTDTQYF. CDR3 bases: TGTGCCAGCAGCCGACGACAGGGAAAAACAGATACGCAGTATTTT.

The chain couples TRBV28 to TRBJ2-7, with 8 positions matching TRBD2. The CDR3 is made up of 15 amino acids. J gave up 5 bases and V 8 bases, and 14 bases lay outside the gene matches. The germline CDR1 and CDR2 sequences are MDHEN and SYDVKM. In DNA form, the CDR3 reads TGTGCCAGCGAGCGGGGGAGAGATTCGTGGAACGAGCAGTACTTC. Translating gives CASERGRDSWNEQYF.

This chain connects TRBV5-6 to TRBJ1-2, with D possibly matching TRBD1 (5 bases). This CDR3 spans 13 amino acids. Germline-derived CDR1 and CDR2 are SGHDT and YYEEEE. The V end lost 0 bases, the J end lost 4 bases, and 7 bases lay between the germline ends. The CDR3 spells CASSLGQPYGYTF. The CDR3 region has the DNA TGTGCCAGCAGCTTGGGACAGCCCTATGGCTACACCTTC.

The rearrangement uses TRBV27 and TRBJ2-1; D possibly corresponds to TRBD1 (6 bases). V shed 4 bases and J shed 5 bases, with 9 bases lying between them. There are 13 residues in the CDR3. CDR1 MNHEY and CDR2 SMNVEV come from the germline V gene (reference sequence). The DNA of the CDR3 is TGTGCCAGCAGTTGGGACAACGACAATGAGCAGTTCTTC. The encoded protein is CASSWDNDNEQFF.

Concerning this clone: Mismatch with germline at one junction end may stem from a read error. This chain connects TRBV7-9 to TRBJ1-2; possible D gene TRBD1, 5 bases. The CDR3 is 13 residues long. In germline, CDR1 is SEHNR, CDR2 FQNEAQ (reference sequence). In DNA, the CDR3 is TGTGCCAGCAGAGGTACAGGCGTCTATGGCTTGGCCTTC. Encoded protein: CASRGTGVYGLAF.

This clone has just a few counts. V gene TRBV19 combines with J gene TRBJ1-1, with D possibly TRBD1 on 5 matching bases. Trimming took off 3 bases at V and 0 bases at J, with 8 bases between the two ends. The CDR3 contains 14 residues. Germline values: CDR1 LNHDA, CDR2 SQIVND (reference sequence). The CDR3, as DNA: TGTGCCAGTAGTATGCGGGGGGTGAACACTGAAGCTTTCTTT. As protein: CASSMRGVNTEAFF.

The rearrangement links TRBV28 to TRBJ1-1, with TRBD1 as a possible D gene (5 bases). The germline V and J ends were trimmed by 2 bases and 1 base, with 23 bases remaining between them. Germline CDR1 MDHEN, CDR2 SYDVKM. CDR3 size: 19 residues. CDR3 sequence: CASSLISWAGPVKNTEAFF. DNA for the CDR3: TGTGCCAGCAGTTTAATCTCTTGGGCAGGGCCAGTTAAGAACACTGAAGCTTTCTTT.

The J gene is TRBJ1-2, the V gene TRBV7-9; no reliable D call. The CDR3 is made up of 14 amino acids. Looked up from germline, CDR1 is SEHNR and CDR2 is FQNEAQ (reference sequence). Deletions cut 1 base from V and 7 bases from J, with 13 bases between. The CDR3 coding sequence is TGTGCCAGCAGCTTAGACGAGGGTCTAGGTGGCTACACCTTC. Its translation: CASSLDEGLGGYTF.

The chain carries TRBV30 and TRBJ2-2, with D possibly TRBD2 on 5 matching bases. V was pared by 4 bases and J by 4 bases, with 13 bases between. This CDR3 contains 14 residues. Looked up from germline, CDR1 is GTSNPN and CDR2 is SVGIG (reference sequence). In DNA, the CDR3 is TGTGCCTGGACCCAAATGGCGGGCACCGGGGAGCTGTTTTTT. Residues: CAWTQMAGTGELFF.

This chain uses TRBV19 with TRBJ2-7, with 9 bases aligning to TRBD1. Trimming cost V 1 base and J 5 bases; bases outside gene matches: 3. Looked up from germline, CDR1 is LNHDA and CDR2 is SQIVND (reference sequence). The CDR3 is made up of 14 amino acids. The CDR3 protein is CASSIVGQGNEQYF. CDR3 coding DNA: TGTGCCAGTAGTATAGTTGGACAGGGGAACGAGCAGTACTTC.

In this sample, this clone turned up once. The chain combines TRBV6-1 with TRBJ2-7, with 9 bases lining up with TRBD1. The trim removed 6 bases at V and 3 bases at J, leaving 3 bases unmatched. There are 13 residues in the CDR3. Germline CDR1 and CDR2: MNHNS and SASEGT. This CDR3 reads CASRQGADYEQYF. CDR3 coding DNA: TGTGCCAGCAGACAGGGGGCGGACTACGAGCAGTACTTC.

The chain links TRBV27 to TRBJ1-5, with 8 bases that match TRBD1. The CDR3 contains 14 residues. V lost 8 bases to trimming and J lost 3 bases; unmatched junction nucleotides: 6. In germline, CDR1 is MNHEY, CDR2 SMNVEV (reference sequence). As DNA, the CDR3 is TGTGCCAGCGCGGACAGGGCTTACAATCAGCCCCAGCATTTT. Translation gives CASADRAYNQPQHF.

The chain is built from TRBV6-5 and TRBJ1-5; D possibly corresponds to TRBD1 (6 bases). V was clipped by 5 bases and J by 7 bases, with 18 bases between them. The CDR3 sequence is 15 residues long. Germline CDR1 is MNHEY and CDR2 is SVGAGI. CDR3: CASSINQGGGQPQHF. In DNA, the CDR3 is TGTGCCAGCAGTATAAATCAGGGAGGGGGACAGCCCCAGCATTTT.

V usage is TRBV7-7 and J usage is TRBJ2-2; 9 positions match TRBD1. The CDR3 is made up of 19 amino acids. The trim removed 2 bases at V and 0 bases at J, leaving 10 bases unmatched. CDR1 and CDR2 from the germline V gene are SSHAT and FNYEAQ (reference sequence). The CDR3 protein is CASSLLPGQGSANTGELFF. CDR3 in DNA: TGTGCCAGCAGCTTACTCCCGGGACAGGGCTCCGCGAACACCGGGGAGCTGTTTTTT.